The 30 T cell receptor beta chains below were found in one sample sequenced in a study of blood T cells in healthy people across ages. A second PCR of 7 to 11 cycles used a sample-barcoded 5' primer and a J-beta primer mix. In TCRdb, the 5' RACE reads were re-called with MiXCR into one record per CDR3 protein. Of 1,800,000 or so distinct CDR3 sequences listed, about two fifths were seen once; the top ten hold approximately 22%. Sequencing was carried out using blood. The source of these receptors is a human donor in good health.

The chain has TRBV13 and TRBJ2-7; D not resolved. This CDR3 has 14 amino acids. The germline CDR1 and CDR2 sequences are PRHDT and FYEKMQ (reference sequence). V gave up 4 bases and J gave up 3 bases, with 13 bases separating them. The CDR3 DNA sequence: TGTGCCAGCAGCTCCGGACGCTCAATCTACGAGCAGTACTTC. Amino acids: CASSSGRSIYEQYF.

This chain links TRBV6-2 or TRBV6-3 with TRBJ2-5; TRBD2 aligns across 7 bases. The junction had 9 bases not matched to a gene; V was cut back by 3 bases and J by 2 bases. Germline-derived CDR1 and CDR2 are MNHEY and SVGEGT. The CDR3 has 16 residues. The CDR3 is CASSYTGRSGQETQYF. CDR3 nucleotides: TGTGCCAGCAGTTATACGGGACGTAGCGGGCAAGAGACCCAGTACTTC.

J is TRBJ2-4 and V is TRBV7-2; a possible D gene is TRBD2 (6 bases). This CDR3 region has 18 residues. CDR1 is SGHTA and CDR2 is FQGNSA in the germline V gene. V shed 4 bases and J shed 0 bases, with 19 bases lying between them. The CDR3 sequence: CASSSRFGGSIAKNIQYF. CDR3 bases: TGTGCCAGCAGCTCCAGGTTCGGGGGATCCATAGCCAAAAACATTCAGTACTTC.

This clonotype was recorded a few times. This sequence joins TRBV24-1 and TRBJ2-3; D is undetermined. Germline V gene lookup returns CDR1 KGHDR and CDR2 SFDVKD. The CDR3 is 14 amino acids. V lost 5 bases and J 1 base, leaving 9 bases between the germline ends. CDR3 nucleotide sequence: TGTGCCACCAGTGGTTGGTCAGGCACAGATACGCAGTATTTT. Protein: CATSGWSGTDTQYF.

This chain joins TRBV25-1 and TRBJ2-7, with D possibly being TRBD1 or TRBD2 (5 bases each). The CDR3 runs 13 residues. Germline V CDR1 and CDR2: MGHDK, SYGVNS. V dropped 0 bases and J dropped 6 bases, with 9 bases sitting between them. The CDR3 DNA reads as TGTGCCAGCAGTGAATATAGAGGGACCGAGCAGTACTTC. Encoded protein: CASSEYRGTEQYF.

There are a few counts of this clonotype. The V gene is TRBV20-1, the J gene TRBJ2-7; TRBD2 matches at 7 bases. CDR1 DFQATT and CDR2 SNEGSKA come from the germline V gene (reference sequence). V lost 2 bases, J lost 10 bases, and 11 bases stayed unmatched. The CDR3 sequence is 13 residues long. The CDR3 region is CSARRASGLTQYF. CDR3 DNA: TGCAGTGCTAGAAGGGCTAGCGGCCTCACCCAGTACTTC.

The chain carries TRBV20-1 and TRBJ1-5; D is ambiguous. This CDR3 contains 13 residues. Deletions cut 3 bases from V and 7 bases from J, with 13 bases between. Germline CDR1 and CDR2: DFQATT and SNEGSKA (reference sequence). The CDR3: CSASGGRFQPQHF. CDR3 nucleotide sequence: TGCAGTGCTAGTGGAGGGAGATTCCAGCCCCAGCATTTT.

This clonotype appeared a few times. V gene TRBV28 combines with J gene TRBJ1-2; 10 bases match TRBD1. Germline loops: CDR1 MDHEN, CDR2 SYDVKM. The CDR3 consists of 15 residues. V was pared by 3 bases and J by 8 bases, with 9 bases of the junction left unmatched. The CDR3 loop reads CASSLSGTGAGGYTF. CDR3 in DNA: TGTGCCAGCAGTTTGTCCGGGACAGGGGCCGGGGGCTACACCTTC.

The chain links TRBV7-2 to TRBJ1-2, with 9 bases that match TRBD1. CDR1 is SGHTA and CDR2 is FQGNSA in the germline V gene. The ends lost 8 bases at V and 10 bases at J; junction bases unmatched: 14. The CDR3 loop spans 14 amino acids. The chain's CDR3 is CASQYTGQGIVYTF. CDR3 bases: TGTGCCAGCCAGTACACGGGACAGGGAATTGTCTACACCTTC.

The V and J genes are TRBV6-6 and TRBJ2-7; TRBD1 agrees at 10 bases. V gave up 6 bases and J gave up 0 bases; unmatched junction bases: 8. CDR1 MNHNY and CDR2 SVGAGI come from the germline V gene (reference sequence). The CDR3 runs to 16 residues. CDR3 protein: CASSGRDRGGSYEQYF. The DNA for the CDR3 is TGTGCCAGCAGCGGCCGGGACAGGGGTGGCTCCTACGAGCAGTACTTC.

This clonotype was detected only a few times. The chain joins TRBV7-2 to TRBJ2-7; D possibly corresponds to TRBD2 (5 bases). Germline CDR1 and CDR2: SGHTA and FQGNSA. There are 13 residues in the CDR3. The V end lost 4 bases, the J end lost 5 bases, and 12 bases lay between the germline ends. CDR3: CASSYISAHEQYF. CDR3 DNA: TGTGCCAGCAGCTACATTAGCGCCCACGAGCAGTACTTC.

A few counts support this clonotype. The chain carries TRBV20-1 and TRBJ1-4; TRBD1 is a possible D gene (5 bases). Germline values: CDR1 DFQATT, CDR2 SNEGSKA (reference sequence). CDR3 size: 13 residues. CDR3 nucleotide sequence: TGCAGCGCTGGGACCGACTATAATGAAAAACTGTTTTTT. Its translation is CSAGTDYNEKLFF.

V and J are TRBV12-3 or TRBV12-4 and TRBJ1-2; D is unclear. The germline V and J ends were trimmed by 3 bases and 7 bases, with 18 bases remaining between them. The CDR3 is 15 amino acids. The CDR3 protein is CASSFGGGYLGGYTF. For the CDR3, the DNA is TGTGCCAGCAGTTTCGGTGGAGGGTACCTTGGTGGCTACACCTTC.

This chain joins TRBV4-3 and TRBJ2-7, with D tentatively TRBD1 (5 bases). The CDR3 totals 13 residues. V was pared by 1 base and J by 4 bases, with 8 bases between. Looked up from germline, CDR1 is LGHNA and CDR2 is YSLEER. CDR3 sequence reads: CASSQVQGYEQYF. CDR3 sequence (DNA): TGCGCCAGCAGCCAAGTTCAGGGTTACGAGCAGTACTTC.

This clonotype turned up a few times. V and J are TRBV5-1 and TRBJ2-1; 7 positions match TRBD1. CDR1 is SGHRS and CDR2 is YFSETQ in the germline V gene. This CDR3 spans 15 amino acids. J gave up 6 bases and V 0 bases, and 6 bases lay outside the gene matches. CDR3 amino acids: CASSLGDRDLNEQFF. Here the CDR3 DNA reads TGCGCCAGCAGCTTGGGTGACAGGGATCTCAATGAGCAGTTCTTC.

The CDR3 region is CASGLATGTGLLPNIYEQYF. The CDR3, as DNA: TGTGCTAGTGGTTTGGCCACCGGGACGGGGCTCCTACCGAACATCTACGAGCAGTACTTC. The gene calls are TRBV12-5 and TRBJ2-5; either TRBD1 or TRBD2 may supply D (5 bases each). The assigned J gene may be wrong: the sequence end matches TRBJ2-7 better. The CDR3 runs 20 residues. Germline V gives CDR1 LGHNT, CDR2 FRNRAP.

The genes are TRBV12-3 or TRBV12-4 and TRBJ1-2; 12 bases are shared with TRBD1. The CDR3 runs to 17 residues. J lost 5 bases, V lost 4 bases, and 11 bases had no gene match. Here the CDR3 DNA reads TGTGCCAGCAGTTCTCCGGGACAGGGGGCTCTAAGATATGGCTACACCTTC. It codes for CASSSPGQGALRYGYTF.

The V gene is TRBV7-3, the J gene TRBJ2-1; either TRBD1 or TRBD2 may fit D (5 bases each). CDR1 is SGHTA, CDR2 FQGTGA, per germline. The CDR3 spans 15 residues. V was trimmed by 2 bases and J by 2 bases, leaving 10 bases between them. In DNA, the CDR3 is TGTGCCAGCAGCTTAGTGGTGGGGGCCTACAATGAGCAGTTCTTC. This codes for CASSLVVGAYNEQFF.

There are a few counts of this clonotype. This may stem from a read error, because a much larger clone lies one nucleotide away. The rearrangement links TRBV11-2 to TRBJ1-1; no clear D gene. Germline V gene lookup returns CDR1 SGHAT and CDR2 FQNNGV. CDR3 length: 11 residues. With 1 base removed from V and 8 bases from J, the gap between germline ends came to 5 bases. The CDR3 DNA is TGTGCCAGCAGCTTAGCAGAGGAAGCTTTCTTT. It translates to CASSLAEEAFF. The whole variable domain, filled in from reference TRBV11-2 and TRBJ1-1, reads EAGVAQSPRYKIIEKRQSVAFWCNPISGHATLYWYQQILGQGPKLLIQFQNNGVVDDSQLPKDRFSAERLKGVDSTLKIQPAKLEDSAVYLCASSLAEEAFFGQGTRLTVV.

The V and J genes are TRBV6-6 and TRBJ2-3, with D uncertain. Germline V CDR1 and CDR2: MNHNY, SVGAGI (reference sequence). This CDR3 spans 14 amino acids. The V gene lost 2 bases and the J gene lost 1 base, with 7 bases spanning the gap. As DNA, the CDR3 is TGTGCCAGCAGTTACGTCAGCCGCACAGATACGCAGTATTTT. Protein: CASSYVSRTDTQYF.

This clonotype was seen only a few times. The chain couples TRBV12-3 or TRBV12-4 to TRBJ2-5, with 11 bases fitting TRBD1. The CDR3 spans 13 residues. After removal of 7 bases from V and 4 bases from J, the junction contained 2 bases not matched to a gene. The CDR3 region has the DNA TGTGCCAGCAAGGGGACAGGGGGAGAGACCCAGTACTTC. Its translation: CASKGTGGETQYF.

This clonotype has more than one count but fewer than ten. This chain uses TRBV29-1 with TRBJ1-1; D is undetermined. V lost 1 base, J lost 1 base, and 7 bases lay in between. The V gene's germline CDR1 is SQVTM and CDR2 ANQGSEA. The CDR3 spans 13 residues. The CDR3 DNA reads TGCAGCGTTGAAGGGTGGCAGAACACTGAAGCTTTCTTT. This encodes CSVEGWQNTEAFF.

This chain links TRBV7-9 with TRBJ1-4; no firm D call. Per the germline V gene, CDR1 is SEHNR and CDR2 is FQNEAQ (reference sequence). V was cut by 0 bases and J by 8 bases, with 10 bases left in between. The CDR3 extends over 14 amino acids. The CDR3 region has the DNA TGTGCCAGCAGCTTAGCGCCAAGTTTAGAAAAACTGTTTTTT. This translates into CASSLAPSLEKLFF.

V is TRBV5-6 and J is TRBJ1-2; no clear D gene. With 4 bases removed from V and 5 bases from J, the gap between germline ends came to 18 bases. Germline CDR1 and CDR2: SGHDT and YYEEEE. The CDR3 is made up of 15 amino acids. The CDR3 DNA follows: TGTGCCAGCAGCCCGCCCCGGGAAGACCTTTATGGCTACACCTTC. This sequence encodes CASSPPREDLYGYTF. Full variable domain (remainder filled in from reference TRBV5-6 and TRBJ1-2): DAGVTQSPTHLIKTRGQQVTLRCSPKSGHDTVSWYQQALGQGPQFIFQYYEEEERQRGNFPDRFSGHQFPNYSSELNVNALLLGDSALYLCASSPPREDLYGYTFGSGTRLTVV.

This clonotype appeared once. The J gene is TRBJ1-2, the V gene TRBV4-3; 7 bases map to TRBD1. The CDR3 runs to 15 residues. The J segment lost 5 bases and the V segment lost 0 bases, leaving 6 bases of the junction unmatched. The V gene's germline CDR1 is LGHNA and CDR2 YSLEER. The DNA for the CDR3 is TGCGCCAGCAGCCAAGATTGGGGGACAGTATATGGCTACACCTTC. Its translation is CASSQDWGTVYGYTF.

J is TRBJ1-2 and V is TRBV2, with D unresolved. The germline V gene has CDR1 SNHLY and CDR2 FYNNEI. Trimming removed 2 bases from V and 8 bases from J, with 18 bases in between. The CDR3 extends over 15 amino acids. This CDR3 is CASSESFFGRGGYTF. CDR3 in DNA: TGTGCCAGCAGTGAATCGTTTTTTGGCCGCGGAGGCTACACCTTC. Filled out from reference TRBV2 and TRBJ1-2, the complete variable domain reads EPEVTQTPSHQVTQMGQEVILRCVPISNHLYFYWYRQILGQKVEFLVSFYNNEISEKSEIFDDQFSVERPDGSNFTLKIRSTKLEDSAMYFCASSESFFGRGGYTFGSGTRLTVV.

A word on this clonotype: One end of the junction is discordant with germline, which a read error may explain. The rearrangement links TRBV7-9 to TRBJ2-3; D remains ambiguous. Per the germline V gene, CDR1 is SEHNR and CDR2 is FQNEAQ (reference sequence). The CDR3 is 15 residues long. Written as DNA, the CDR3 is TGTGTCAGCAGCAAGAACACAGTTAGCACAGATACGCAGTATTTT. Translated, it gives CVSSKNTVSTDTQYF. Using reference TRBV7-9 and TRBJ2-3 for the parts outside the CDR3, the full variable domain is DTGVSQNPRHKITKRGQNVTFRCDPISEHNRLYWYRQTLGQGPEFLTYFQNEAQLEKSRLLSDRFSAERPKGSFSTLEIQRTEQGDSAMYLCVSSKNTVSTDTQYFGPGTRLTVL.

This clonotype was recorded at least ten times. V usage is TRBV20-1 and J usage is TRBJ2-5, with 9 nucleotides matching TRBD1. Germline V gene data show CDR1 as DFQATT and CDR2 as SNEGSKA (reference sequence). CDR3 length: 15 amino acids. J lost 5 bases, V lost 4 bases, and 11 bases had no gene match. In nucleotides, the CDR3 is TGCAGTGCTACGTCCGGGACAGGGCTTTGGGAGACCCAGTACTTC. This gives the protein CSATSGTGLWETQYF.

The CDR3 bases are TGTGCCAGCCAAAAGGGGTGGGGCAGCTCCCTGGAGCAGTACTTC. This sequence encodes CASQKGWGSSLEQYF. This chain links TRBV6-5 with TRBJ2-7; D is possibly TRBD1 (5 bases). Germline V gene lookup returns CDR1 MNHEY and CDR2 SVGAGI. Between the trimmed V and J ends, which lost 8 bases and 7 bases, there was a span of 24 bases. The CDR3 covers 15 residues.

CDR3 sequence: CASSRGTVGAETRYF. The CDR3 coding sequence is TGTGCCAGCAGCCGCGGGACGGTCGGGGCGGAGACCCGGTACTTC. The rearrangement links TRBV7-2 to TRBJ2-4; possible D gene TRBD2, 6 bases. CDR3 length: 15 residues. Germline CDR1 and CDR2: SGHTA and FQGNSA. V lost 5 bases, J lost 15 bases, and 26 bases lay in between.